Shown below are 25 T cell receptor beta chains from a single sample sequenced in a study of CD8 T cells in ankylosing spondylitis. TCRdb re-analysed the 5' RACE reads in MiXCR, keeping a single row per CDR3 protein. This table has about 240,000 distinct CDR3 sequences, 8.6% appearing once. Sequenced sample: blood, either unsorted or a sorted T cell fraction (not recorded which). The receptors were gathered from a male donor with ankylosing spondylitis or in good health (not recorded which).

This clonotype was counted many times. The rearrangement links TRBV5-6 to TRBJ2-3; 9 bases fit TRBD2. Germline values: CDR1 SGHDT, CDR2 YYEEEE. Germline trimming cut 0 bases from V and 6 bases from J; bases unmatched to any gene: 5. This CDR3 has 15 amino acids. This CDR3 is CASSLVAGAVDTQYF. The CDR3 region has the DNA TGTGCCAGCAGCTTGGTAGCGGGAGCGGTGGATACGCAGTATTTT.

This clonotype occurred many times. The V and J genes are TRBV20-1 and TRBJ2-7; the D gene is possibly TRBD2 (6 bases). V lost 1 base and J 12 bases, leaving 13 bases between the germline ends. Germline V CDR1 and CDR2: DFQATT, SNEGSKA (reference sequence). The CDR3 is 11 amino acids. The CDR3 nucleotides read TGCAGTGCTAGAGTGGGAGGTCTGCGGTACTTC. Amino acids: CSARVGGLRYF.

This clonotype was counted many times. The CDR3 reads CSVEGSRGGTDTQYF. The CDR3, as DNA: TGCAGCGTTGAAGGTTCCAGGGGAGGAACAGATACGCAGTATTTT. This chain connects TRBV29-1 to TRBJ2-3, with D perhaps given as TRBD1 or TRBD2 (6 bases each). This CDR3 is built from 15 residues. The V gene lost 1 base and the J gene lost 3 bases, with 14 bases spanning the gap. Germline assignment: CDR1 SQVTM and CDR2 ANQGSEA.

This clonotype was observed a few times. The chain recombines TRBV10-3 with TRBJ1-2; 7 bases are a match to TRBD1. Germline values: CDR1 ENHRY, CDR2 SYGVKD. This CDR3 spans 16 amino acids. With V trimmed by 0 bases and J by 0 bases, 4 bases remained unmatched. For the CDR3, the DNA is TGTGCCATCAGTGAGTCGGGACAGAGTCCTAACTATGGCTACACCTTC. Translation: CAISESGQSPNYGYTF.

The CDR3 loop reads CASSGSSGANVLTF. The CDR3 DNA sequence: TGCGCCAGCAGCGGGTCGTCTGGGGCCAACGTCCTGACTTTC. This chain joins TRBV5-1 and TRBJ2-6; no clear D. This CDR3 contains 14 residues. CDR1 and CDR2 (germline): SGHRS, YFSETQ. V gave up 4 bases and J gave up 1 base, with 6 bases separating them.

This clonotype has at least ten counts. The V and J genes are TRBV29-1 and TRBJ1-1; D possibly corresponds to TRBD1 (5 bases). The CDR3 extends over 13 amino acids. The V end was cut by 1 base, the J end by 1 base, with 7 bases between. Germline loops: CDR1 SQVTM, CDR2 ANQGSEA. This CDR3 is CSVEARENTEAFF. CDR3 coding DNA: TGCAGCGTTGAAGCCAGGGAGAACACTGAAGCTTTCTTT.

Remarks on this clonotype: A much larger clone differs from this one at a single base, so this may be a read error. J is TRBJ2-4 and V is TRBV12-3 or TRBV12-4, with D possibly being TRBD1 (6 bases). The CDR3 consists of 13 residues. The CDR3 coding sequence is TGTGCCAGCAGTTTTAGAGGGGGTCACATTCGGTACTTC. Residues: CASSFRGGHIRYF.

V gene TRBV12-5 combines with J gene TRBJ2-2; 9 nucleotides match TRBD2. The CDR3 totals 17 residues. Germline lookup yields CDR1 LGHNT and CDR2 FRNRAP. V lost 7 bases, J lost 1 base, and 10 bases stayed unmatched. The CDR3 coding sequence is TGTGCTAGTGCCCCCCGGCTAGCGGGATTGAACACCGGGGAGCTGTTTTTT. It yields the protein CASAPRLAGLNTGELFF.

This clonotype was counted many times. The rearrangement uses TRBV6-6 and TRBJ2-5; D call uncertain. This CDR3 contains 11 residues. Trimming left V 6 bases short and J 1 base short, with 3 bases between. Germline V CDR1 and CDR2: MNHNY, SVGAGI (reference sequence). For the CDR3, the DNA is TGTGCCAGCAGACGCCAAGAGACCCAGTACTTC. This encodes CASRRQETQYF.

This clonotype was observed at least ten times. This chain connects TRBV12-3 or TRBV12-4 to TRBJ1-5; D remains ambiguous. The CDR3 spans 14 residues. V lost 7 bases, J lost 2 bases, and 12 bases lay in between. The CDR3 is CASTAALGNQPQHF. The CDR3 DNA sequence: TGTGCCAGCACCGCCGCTTTGGGCAATCAGCCCCAGCATTTT.

This clonotype has at least ten counts. The genes are TRBV20-1 and TRBJ2-3, with TRBD2 as a possible D gene (6 bases). V was trimmed by 4 bases and J by 8 bases, leaving 16 bases between them. Germline V gene sequence: CDR1 DFQATT, CDR2 SNEGSKA (reference sequence). The CDR3 spans 13 residues. CDR3 nucleotide sequence: TGCAGTGCTACCGGGAGCAGAGTTGGTACGCAGTATTTT. Translated: CSATGSRVGTQYF.

Points on this clonotype: A much larger clone differs from this one at a single base, so this may be a read error. The chain recombines TRBV20-1 with TRBJ2-1, with 7 nucleotides matching TRBD2. From germline, CDR1 is DFQATT and CDR2 SNEGSKA (reference sequence). After removal of 1 base from V and 0 bases from J, the junction contained 6 bases not matched to a gene. The CDR3 is 16 amino acids. The CDR3 here is CSARGSGWPSYNEQFF. In nucleotides, the CDR3 is TGCAGTGCTAGAGGTAGCGGGTGGCCCTCCTACAATGAGCAGTTCTTC.

The sample holds many counts of this clonotype. The rearrangement links TRBV20-1 to TRBJ2-1; tentatively, D is TRBD2 (7 bases). Germline CDR1 reads DFQATT; CDR2 reads SNEGSKA (reference sequence). The CDR3 runs to 15 residues. Trimming took 6 bases from V and 3 from J, leaving 18 bases between them. The CDR3 DNA reads TGCAGTGCGCTTGCAAGGGGGGGCCTCTACAATGAGCAGTTCTTC. Amino acid sequence: CSALARGGLYNEQFF.

The chain links TRBV9 to TRBJ1-6, with D tentatively TRBD1 (5 bases). V was pared by 7 bases and J by 8 bases, with 13 bases between. The CDR3 is 13 amino acids. Germline-derived CDR1 and CDR2 are SGDLS and YYNGEE. As DNA, the CDR3 is TGTGCCAGCGGGAGGGGAGGGTATTCACCCCTCCACTTT. Translated, it gives CASGRGGYSPLHF.

The genes are TRBV5-5 and TRBJ1-1; 11 bases align to TRBD1. Trimming cost V 2 bases and J 8 bases; bases outside gene matches: 5. The length of the CDR3 is 14 residues. Germline loops: CDR1 SGHKS, CDR2 YYEKEE (reference sequence). The chain's CDR3 is CASSLGTGGLEAFF. As DNA, the CDR3 is TGTGCCAGCAGCTTAGGGACAGGGGGTTTAGAAGCTTTCTTT. Filled out from reference TRBV5-5 and TRBJ1-1, the complete variable domain reads DAGVTQSPTHLIKTRGQQVTLRCSPISGHKSVSWYQQVLGQGPQFIFQYYEKEERGRGNFPDRFSARQFPNYSSELNVNALLLGDSALYLCASSLGTGGLEAFFGQGTRLTVV.

This clonotype was detected many times. V and J are TRBV20-1 and TRBJ2-1; TRBD2 is a possible D gene (5 bases). Trimming removed 5 bases from V and 9 bases from J, with 17 bases in between. CDR3 length: 13 amino acids. Germline assignment: CDR1 DFQATT and CDR2 SNEGSKA (reference sequence). The CDR3 DNA reads TGCAGTGCTCCGAGCATAGGAGGTGGTGAGCAGTTCTTC. It codes for CSAPSIGGGEQFF.

In its sample, this clonotype was seen once. The CDR3 loop reads CASSDRDRGNTEAFF. The CDR3 DNA reads as TGCGCCAGCAGCGACCGGGACAGGGGGAACACTGAAGCTTTCTTT. This chain uses TRBV5-1 with TRBJ1-1, with 10 bases that match TRBD1. Germline V lookup: CDR1 SGHRS, CDR2 YFSETQ. CDR3 length: 15 amino acids. The J segment lost 1 base and the V segment lost 4 bases, leaving 4 bases of the junction unmatched.

The V and J genes are TRBV7-6 and TRBJ2-5, with TRBD2 matching over 7 bases. Germline V gene sequence: CDR1 SGHVS, CDR2 FNYEAQ. The V segment lost 2 bases and the J segment 2 bases; nucleotides outside the gene matches: 8. There are 16 residues in the CDR3. CDR3 residues: CASSLHSRGWQETQYF. For the CDR3, the DNA is TGTGCCAGCAGCTTACACTCGCGGGGGTGGCAAGAGACCCAGTACTTC.

The V call is TRBV2, the J call TRBJ2-7; tentative D call: TRBD1 (6 bases). CDR3 length: 16 residues. CDR1 and CDR2 from the germline V gene are SNHLY and FYNNEI. Trimming pared 6 bases from V and 1 base from J, leaving 19 bases between. CDR3 amino acids: CASRTQGSLPSYEQYF. The CDR3 DNA is TGTGCCAGCAGGACACAGGGTTCTTTGCCTTCCTACGAGCAGTACTTC.

There are a few counts of this clonotype. The V call is TRBV7-2, the J call TRBJ1-1; D remains ambiguous. The ends were cut back, 3 bases at V and 0 bases at J, with 14 bases in the middle. The length of the CDR3 is 16 residues. CDR1 and CDR2 from the germline V gene are SGHTA and FQGNSA. In DNA, the CDR3 is TGTGCCAGCAGCTTGGGAAGTGGCAGCATGAACACTGAAGCTTTCTTT. Translated: CASSLGSGSMNTEAFF.

This CDR3 reads CSALPAGGSGELFF. For the CDR3, the DNA is TGCAGTGCTCTTCCGGCTGGGGGCAGCGGGGAGCTGTTTTTT. V and J are TRBV20-1 and TRBJ2-2, with D possibly matching TRBD1 (6 bases). This CDR3 has 14 amino acids. V lost 5 bases to trimming and J lost 7 bases, with 17 bases between them. Germline V gene lookup returns CDR1 DFQATT and CDR2 SNEGSKA (reference sequence).

This clonotype was picked up many times. The V gene is TRBV5-1, the J gene TRBJ2-1, with TRBD1 identical over 7 bases. The CDR3 loop spans 16 amino acids. CDR1 is SGHRS and CDR2 is YFSETQ in the germline V gene. The V gene end was trimmed by 0 bases and the J gene end by 4 bases; junction bases not matched to a gene: 7. The chain's CDR3 is CASSLDAGTAYNEQFF. The CDR3 DNA sequence: TGCGCCAGCAGCTTGGACGCCGGGACAGCGTACAATGAGCAGTTCTTC. Drawing the rest from reference TRBV5-1 and TRBJ2-1, the complete variable domain is KAGVTQTPRYLIKTRGQQVTLSCSPISGHRSVSWYQQTPGQGLQFLFEYFSETQRNKGNFPGRFSGRQFSNSRSEMNVSTLELGDSALYLCASSLDAGTAYNEQFFGPGTRLTVL.

This clonotype was picked up many times. The V call is TRBV12-3 or TRBV12-4, the J call TRBJ2-4, with D possibly matching TRBD2 (5 bases). The CDR3 has 13 residues. The V and J ends lost 2 bases and 7 bases respectively, with 9 bases between them. The CDR3 DNA sequence: TGTGCCAGCAGTTTACTGGGAGTGAACATTCAGTACTTC. This gives the protein CASSLLGVNIQYF.

In this sample, this clonotype turned up many times. This chain connects TRBV2 to TRBJ1-1; no clear D. CDR3 length equals 14 residues. Per the germline V gene, CDR1 is SNHLY and CDR2 is FYNNEI. V lost 4 bases, J lost 0 bases, and 9 bases lay in between. The CDR3 DNA follows: TGTGCCAGCAGTGGTAGACGGATGAACACTGAAGCTTTCTTT. Encoded protein: CASSGRRMNTEAFF.

This clonotype was counted at least ten times. The rearrangement links TRBV12-3 or TRBV12-4 to TRBJ1-2; D possibly corresponds to TRBD1 (5 bases). This CDR3 comprises 13 residues. V lost 6 bases, J lost 8 bases, and 16 bases lay in between. CDR3 in DNA: TGTGCCAGCAGCGCTGCCCCTCGGGGGGGCTACACCTTC. Translation: CASSAAPRGGYTF.